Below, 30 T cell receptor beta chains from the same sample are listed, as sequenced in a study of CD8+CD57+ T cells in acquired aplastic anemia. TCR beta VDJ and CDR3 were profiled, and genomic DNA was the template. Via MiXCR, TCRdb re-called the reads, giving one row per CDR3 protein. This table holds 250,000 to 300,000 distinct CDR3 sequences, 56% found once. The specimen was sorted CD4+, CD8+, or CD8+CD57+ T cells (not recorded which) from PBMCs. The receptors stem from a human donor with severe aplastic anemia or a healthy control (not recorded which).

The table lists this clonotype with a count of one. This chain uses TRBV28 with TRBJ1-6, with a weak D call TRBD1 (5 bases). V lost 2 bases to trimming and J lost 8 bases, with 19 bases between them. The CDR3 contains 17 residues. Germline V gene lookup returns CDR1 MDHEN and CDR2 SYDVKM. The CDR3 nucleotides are TGTGCCAGCAGTTTACCGGTACCCGGGACTTATGATTCACCCCTCCACTTT. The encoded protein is CASSLPVPGTYDSPLHF. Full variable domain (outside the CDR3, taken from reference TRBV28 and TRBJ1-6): DVKVTQSSRYLVKRTGEKVFLECVQDMDHENMFWYRQDPGLGLRLIYFSYDVKMKEKGDIPEGYSVSREKKERFSLILESASTNQTSMYLCASSLPVPGTYDSPLHFGNGTRLTVT.

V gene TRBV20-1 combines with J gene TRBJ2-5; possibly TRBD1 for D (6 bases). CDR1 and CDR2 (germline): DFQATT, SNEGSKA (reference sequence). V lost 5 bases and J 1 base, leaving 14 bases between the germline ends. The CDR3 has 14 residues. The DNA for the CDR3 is TGCAGTGCTGACGGAAGGGACATCCAAGAGACCCAGTACTTC. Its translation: CSADGRDIQETQYF.

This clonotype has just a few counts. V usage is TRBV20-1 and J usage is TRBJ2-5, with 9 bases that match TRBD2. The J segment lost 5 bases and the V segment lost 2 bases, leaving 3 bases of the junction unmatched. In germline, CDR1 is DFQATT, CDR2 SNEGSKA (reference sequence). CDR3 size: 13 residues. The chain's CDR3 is CSARLAGYETQYF. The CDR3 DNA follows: TGCAGTGCTAGACTAGCGGGGTACGAGACCCAGTACTTC.

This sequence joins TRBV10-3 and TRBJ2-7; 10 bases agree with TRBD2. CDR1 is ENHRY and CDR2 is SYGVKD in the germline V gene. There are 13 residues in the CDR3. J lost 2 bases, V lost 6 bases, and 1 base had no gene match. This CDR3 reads CAISLAGAYEQYF. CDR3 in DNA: TGTGCCATCAGCCTAGCGGGGGCCTACGAGCAGTACTTC.

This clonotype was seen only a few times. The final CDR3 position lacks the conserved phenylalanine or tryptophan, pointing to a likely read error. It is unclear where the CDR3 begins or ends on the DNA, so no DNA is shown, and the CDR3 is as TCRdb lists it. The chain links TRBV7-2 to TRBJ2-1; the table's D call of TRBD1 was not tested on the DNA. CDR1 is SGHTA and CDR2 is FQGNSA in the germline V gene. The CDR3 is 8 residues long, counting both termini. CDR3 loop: CASSRKTG.

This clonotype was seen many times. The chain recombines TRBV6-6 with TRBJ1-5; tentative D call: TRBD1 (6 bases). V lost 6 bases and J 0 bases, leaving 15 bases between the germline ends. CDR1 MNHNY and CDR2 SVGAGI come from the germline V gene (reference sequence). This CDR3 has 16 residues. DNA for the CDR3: TGTGCCAGCAGGGCCGGACAGCCGTATAGCAATCAGCCCCAGCATTTT. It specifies CASRAGQPYSNQPQHF.

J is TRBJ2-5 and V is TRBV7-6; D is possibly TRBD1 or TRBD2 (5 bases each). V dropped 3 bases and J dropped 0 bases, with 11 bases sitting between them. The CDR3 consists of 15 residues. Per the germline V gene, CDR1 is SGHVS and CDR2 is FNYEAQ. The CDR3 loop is CASSLGDTYQETQYF. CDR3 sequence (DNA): TGTGCCAGCAGCTTGGGGGATACCTACCAAGAGACCCAGTACTTC. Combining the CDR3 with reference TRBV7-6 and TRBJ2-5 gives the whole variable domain GAGVSQSPRYKVTKRGQDVALRCDPISGHVSLYWYRQALGQGPEFLTYFNYEAQQDKSGLPNDRFSAERPEGSISTLTIQRTEQRDSAMYRCASSLGDTYQETQYFGPGTRLLVL.

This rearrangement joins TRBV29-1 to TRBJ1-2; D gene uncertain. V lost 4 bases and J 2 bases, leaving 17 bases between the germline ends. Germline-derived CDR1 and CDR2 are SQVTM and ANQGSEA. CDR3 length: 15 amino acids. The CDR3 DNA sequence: TGCAGCGTTGTGTTAGGGAAGGATTCCAACTATGGCTACACCTTC. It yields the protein CSVVLGKDSNYGYTF.

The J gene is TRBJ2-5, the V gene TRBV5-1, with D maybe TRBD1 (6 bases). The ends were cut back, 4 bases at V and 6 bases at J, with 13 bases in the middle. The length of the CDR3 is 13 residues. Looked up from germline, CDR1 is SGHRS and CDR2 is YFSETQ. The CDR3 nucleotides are TGCGCCAGCAGCGGAACACAGGGACAGACCCAGTACTTC. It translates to CASSGTQGQTQYF.

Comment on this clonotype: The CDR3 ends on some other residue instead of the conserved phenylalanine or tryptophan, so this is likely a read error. Here the CDR3 reads CASRPGTSGTSYEQYL. In DNA form, the CDR3 reads TGTGCCAGCAGACCTGGGACTAGCGGGACCTCCTACGAGCAGTACTTA. The chain is built from TRBV10-3 and TRBJ2-7, with 13 nucleotides matching TRBD2. CDR1 ENHRY and CDR2 SYGVKD come from the germline V gene. With V trimmed by 10 bases and J by 0 bases, 9 bases remained unmatched. This CDR3 region has 16 residues.

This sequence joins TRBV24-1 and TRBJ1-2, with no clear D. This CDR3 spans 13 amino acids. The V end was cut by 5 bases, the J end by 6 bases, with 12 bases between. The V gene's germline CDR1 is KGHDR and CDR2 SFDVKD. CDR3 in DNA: TGTGCCACCAGTGCCCTGGGCGGGAATGGCTACACCTTC. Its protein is CATSALGGNGYTF.

The CDR3 DNA is TGTGCCAGCAGTTTAATGGGGACTAGCCGGGGGGAGGCCCAGTACTTC. Amino acid sequence: CASSLMGTSRGEAQYF. The chain has TRBV27 and TRBJ2-5; 9 bases are a match to TRBD2. Trimming took 2 bases from V and 9 from J; bases not matched to a gene: 13. The length of the CDR3 is 16 residues. The germline V gene encodes CDR1 MNHEY and CDR2 SMNVEV (reference sequence).

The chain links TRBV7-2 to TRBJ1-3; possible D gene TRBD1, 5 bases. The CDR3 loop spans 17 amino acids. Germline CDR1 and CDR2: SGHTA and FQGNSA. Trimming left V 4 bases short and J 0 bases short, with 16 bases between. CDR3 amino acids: CASSSHGGTVSGNTIYF. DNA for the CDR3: TGTGCCAGCAGCTCCCATGGCGGGACGGTCTCTGGAAACACCATATATTTT.

CDR3 coding DNA: TGTGCCAGCAGCACCGGGACAGGGGGCAACGAGCAGTACTTC. Its protein is CASSTGTGGNEQYF. V usage is TRBV2 and J usage is TRBJ2-7; 12 bases are a match to TRBD1. The CDR3 sequence is 14 residues long. Germline trimming cut 6 bases from V and 5 bases from J; bases unmatched to any gene: 5. Germline lookup yields CDR1 SNHLY and CDR2 FYNNEI.

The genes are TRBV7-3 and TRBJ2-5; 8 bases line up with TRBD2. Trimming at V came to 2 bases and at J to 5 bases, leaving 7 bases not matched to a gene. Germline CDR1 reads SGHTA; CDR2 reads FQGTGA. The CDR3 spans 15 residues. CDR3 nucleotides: TGTGCCAGCAGCTTAGGTAGTGCGGGGGGCGAGACCCAGTACTTC. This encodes CASSLGSAGGETQYF. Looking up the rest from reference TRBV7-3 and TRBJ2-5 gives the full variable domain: GAGVSQTPSNKVTEKGKYVELRCDPISGHTALYWYRQSLGQGPEFLIYFQGTGAADDSGLPNDRFFAVRPEGSVSTLKIQRTERGDSAVYLCASSLGSAGGETQYFGPGTRLLVL.

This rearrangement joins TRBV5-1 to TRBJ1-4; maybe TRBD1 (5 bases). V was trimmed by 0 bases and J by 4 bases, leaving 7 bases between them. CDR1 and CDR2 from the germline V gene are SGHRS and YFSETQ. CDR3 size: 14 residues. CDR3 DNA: TGCGCCAGCAGCTTGGGACAGTGTAATGAAAAACTGTTTTTT. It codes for CASSLGQCNEKLFF.

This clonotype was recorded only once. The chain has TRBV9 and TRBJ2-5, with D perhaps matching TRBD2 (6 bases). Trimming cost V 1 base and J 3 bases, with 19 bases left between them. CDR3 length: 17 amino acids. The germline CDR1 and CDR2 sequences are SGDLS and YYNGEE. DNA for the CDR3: TGTGCCAGCAGCGTATCTTATGGCGGGATTTCGGAAGAGACCCAGTACTTC. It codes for CASSVSYGGISEETQYF.

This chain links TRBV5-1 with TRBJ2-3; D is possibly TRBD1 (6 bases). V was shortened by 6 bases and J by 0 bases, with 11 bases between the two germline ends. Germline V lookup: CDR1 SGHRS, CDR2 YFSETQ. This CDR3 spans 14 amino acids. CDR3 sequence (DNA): TGCGCCAGCAACGACCAGGGGAGCACAGATACGCAGTATTTT. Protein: CASNDQGSTDTQYF.

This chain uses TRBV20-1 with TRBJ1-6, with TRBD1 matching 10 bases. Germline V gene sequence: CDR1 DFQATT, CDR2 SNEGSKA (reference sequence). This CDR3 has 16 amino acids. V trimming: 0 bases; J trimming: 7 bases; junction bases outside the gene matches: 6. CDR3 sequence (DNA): TGCAGTGCTAGAGAGGGACAGGGGATTCGGAATTCACCCCTCCACTTT. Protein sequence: CSAREGQGIRNSPLHF.

The DNA for the CDR3 is TGTGCCATCAGAATAAACAGCGACTATGGCTACACCTTC. Its protein is CAIRINSDYGYTF. The chain recombines TRBV10-3 with TRBJ1-2, with no clear D. This CDR3 has 13 residues. Germline values: CDR1 ENHRY, CDR2 SYGVKD. V lost 6 bases and J 3 bases, leaving 11 bases between the germline ends.

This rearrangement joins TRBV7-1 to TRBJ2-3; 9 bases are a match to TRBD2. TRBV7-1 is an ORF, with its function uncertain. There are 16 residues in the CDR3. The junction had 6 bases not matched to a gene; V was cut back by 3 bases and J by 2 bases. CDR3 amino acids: CASSSVSGGVTDTQYF. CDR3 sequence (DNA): TGTGCCAGCAGCTCTGTTAGCGGGGGTGTCACAGATACGCAGTATTTT.

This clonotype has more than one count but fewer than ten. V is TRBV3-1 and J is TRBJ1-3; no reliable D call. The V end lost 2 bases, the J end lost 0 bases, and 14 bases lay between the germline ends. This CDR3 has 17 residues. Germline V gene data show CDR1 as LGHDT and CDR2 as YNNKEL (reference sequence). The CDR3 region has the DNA TGTGCCAGCAGCCAATACCTTCAGAGAGCCTCTGGAAACACCATATATTTT. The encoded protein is CASSQYLQRASGNTIYF.

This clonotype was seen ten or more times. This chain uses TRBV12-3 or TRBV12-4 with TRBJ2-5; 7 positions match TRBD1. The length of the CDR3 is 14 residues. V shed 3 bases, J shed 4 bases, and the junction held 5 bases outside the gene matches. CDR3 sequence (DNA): TGTGCCAGCAGTTTCGCAGGGACAGCAGAGACCCAGTACTTC. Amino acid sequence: CASSFAGTAETQYF.

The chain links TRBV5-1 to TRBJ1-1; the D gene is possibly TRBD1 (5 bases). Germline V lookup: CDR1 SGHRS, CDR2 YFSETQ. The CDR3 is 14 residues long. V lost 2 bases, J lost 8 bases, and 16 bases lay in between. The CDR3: CASSLRGTSREAFF. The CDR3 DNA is TGCGCCAGCAGCTTACGGGGGACCTCGAGGGAAGCTTTCTTT.

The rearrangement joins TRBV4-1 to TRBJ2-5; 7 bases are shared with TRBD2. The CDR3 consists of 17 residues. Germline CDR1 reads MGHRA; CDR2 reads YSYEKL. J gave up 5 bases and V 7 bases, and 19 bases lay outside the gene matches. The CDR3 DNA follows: TGCGCCAGCAAGATGATCGGCGGGAGTCCATTAAGGGAGACCCAGTACTTC. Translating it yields CASKMIGGSPLRETQYF.

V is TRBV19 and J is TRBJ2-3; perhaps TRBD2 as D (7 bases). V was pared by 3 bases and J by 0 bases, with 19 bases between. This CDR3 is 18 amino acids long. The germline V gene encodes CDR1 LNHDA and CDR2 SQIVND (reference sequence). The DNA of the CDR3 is TGTGCCAGTAGTATGGGGGGGCCAAGTCATCCTAGCACAGATACGCAGTATTTT. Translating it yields CASSMGGPSHPSTDTQYF. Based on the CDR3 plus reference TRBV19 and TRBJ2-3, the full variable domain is DGGITQSPKYLFRKEGQNVTLSCEQNLNHDAMYWYRQDPGQGLRLIYYSQIVNDFQKGDIAEGYSVSREKKESFPLTVTSAQKNPTAFYLCASSMGGPSHPSTDTQYFGPGTRLTVL.

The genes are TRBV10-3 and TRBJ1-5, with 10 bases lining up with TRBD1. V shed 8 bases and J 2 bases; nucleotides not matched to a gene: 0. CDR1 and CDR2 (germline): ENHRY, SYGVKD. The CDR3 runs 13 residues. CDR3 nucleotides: TGTGCCATCGGACAGGGGGGCAATCAGCCCCAGCATTTT. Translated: CAIGQGGNQPQHF.

The CDR3 loop is CSARLGGIWRQPQHF. The CDR3 DNA is TGCAGTGCTAGGTTGGGAGGGATCTGGAGACAGCCCCAGCATTTT. The V call is TRBV20-1, the J call TRBJ1-5, with no clear D. V gave up 3 bases and J gave up 7 bases, with 19 bases separating them. Germline V gene data show CDR1 as DFQATT and CDR2 as SNEGSKA (reference sequence). The CDR3 runs to 15 residues.

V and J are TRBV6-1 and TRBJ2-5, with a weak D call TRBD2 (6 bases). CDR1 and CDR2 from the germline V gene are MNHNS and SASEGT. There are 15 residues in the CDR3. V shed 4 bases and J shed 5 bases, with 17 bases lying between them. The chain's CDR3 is CASSVLGLDPETQYF. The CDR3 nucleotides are TGTGCCAGCAGTGTCCTGGGACTGGACCCCGAGACCCAGTACTTC.

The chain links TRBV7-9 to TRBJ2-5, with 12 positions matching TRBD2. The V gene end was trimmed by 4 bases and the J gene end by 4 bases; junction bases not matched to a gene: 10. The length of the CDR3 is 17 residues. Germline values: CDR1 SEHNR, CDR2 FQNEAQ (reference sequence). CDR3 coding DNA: TGTGCCAGCAGCTCCCGGCGACTAGCGGGGGAAGGAGAGACCCAGTACTTC. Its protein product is CASSSRRLAGEGETQYF.